The 14 T cell receptor beta chains below all came from one sample that was sequenced in a study of cytomegalovirus exposure and HLA in healthy donors (dated by TCRdb to about 2017). The library was built by means of the immunoSEQ multiplex PCR assay. The multiplex PCR relied on a mix of 60 forward primers for TCR Vbeta segments and 13 reverse primers for TCR Jbeta segments. In its TCRdb copy, this immuneACCESS table keeps in-frame sequences only and misses some clones. Where compared with another copy, unresolved V genes explain less than half of these, and the others have no known cause. This sample holds some 76,000 clones; roughly 88% were observed only once. Roughly 2% of the sample comes from the top ten. The sequenced sample was PBMCs. The receptors shown here come from a woman in her 30s in good health and CMV-seronegative.

The chain combines TRBV4-3 with TRBJ2-7; weak D call: TRBD2 (5 bases). V lost 4 bases, J lost 3 bases, and 13 bases lay in between. The germline CDR1 and CDR2 sequences are LGHNA and YSLEER. This CDR3 comprises 14 residues. The CDR3 region has the DNA TGCGCCAGCAGCCCAATACGGGGATACTACGAGCAGTACTTC. Translation gives CASSPIRGYYEQYF.

The V gene is TRBV15, the J gene TRBJ1-3, with a possible D match to TRBD1 (6 bases). The CDR3 length is 17 residues. V lost 2 bases and J lost 4, with 18 bases in between. Germline V gene data show CDR1 as LNHNV and CDR2 as YYDKDF (reference sequence). DNA for the CDR3: TGTGCCACCAGCAGACATAATCCAGGGGCGGCCGGAAACACCATATATTTT. It encodes CATSRHNPGAAGNTIYF.

This rearrangement joins TRBV5-1 to TRBJ2-3, with 7 bases matching TRBD2. After removal of 2 bases from V and 3 bases from J, the junction contained 3 bases not matched to a gene. Germline CDR1 reads SGHRS; CDR2 reads YFSETQ. The CDR3 totals 14 residues. The CDR3 sequence: CASSFGRLTDTQYF. DNA for the CDR3: TGCGCCAGCAGCTTCGGGAGGTTAACAGATACGCAGTATTTT.

The chain recombines TRBV5-6 with TRBJ2-1; D might be TRBD1 (6 bases). The CDR3 is 14 residues long. Germline V gene data show CDR1 as SGHDT and CDR2 as YYEEEE. Trimming shortened V by 4 bases and J by 7 bases, and 15 bases separated the two germline ends. The CDR3 here is CASSHVRGWNEQFF. The CDR3 DNA is TGTGCCAGCAGCCATGTCAGGGGATGGAATGAGCAGTTCTTC.

The chain has TRBV5-4 and TRBJ2-5; 7 nucleotides match TRBD1. In germline, CDR1 is SGHNT, CDR2 YYREEE (reference sequence). The ends lost 0 bases at V and 2 bases at J; junction bases unmatched: 4. The CDR3 loop spans 15 amino acids. The CDR3 loop is CASSLAGRGQETQYF. Written as DNA, the CDR3 is TGTGCCAGCAGCTTGGCGGGCAGGGGGCAAGAGACCCAGTACTTC.

This clone was found once. The rearrangement links TRBV7-2 to TRBJ2-3, with D possibly TRBD2 on 7 matching bases. Trimming removed 1 base from V and 8 bases from J, with 16 bases in between. CDR3 length: 15 amino acids. CDR1 is SGHTA and CDR2 is FQGNSA in the germline V gene. The CDR3: CASSLGQGGGGTQYF. CDR3 coding DNA: TGTGCCAGCAGCTTAGGTCAAGGGGGGGGCGGTACGCAGTATTTT.

The rearrangement joins TRBV11-2 to TRBJ1-2, with 9 bases matching TRBD1. Germline V CDR1 and CDR2: SGHAT, FQNNGV. This CDR3 is 13 amino acids long. With V trimmed by 6 bases and J by 5 bases, 4 bases remained unmatched. CDR3 loop: CASSTGGAYGYTF. The CDR3 nucleotides read TGTGCCAGCAGTACAGGGGGCGCTTATGGCTACACCTTC.

This chain uses TRBV5-6 with TRBJ2-1; 11 nucleotides match TRBD2. V lost 3 bases, J lost 1 base, and 9 bases stayed unmatched. This CDR3 has 18 residues. Germline V gene lookup returns CDR1 SGHDT and CDR2 YYEEEE. The CDR3 region has the DNA TGTGCCAGCAGCTGGGGTAGCGGGAGGGCCCTATCCTACAATGAGCAGTTCTTC. Encoded protein: CASSWGSGRALSYNEQFF.

J is TRBJ2-5 and V is TRBV25-1; D remains unclear. Germline CDR1 and CDR2: MGHDK and SYGVNS. Trimming removed 6 bases at V and 5 bases at J, with 10 bases between. This CDR3 spans 12 amino acids. In DNA form, the CDR3 reads TGTGCCAGCAGGAGCTCCTCTGAGACCCAGTACTTC. Its protein is CASRSSSETQYF.

The rearrangement joins TRBV11-2 to TRBJ2-2, with TRBD1 as a possible D gene (6 bases). The CDR3 spans 16 residues. V lost 5 bases to trimming and J lost 5 bases, with 18 bases between them. The germline gives CDR1 SGHAT, CDR2 FQNNGV. The CDR3 sequence: CASSPKSGVPTGELFF. The CDR3 DNA follows: TGTGCCAGCAGCCCAAAATCAGGGGTACCGACCGGGGAGCTGTTTTTT.

The V call is TRBV6-5, the J call TRBJ2-7; D perhaps matches TRBD2 (5 bases). Trimming left V 2 bases short and J 4 bases short, with 9 bases between. CDR1 MNHEY and CDR2 SVGAGI come from the germline V gene. The CDR3 has 13 residues. CDR3 protein: CASSYPPGYEQYF. For the CDR3, the DNA is TGTGCCAGCAGTTACCCCCCGGGGTACGAGCAGTACTTC.

A single count supports this clone. The chain uses TRBV5-4 and TRBJ2-3; 10 nucleotides align to TRBD2. V was clipped by 5 bases and J by 1 base; unmatched bases: 4. Looked up from germline, CDR1 is SGHNT and CDR2 is YYREEE (reference sequence). This CDR3 contains 15 residues. CDR3 DNA sequence: TGTGCCAGCAGTTGGGGGACTAGCGGCACAGATACGCAGTATTTT. This codes for CASSWGTSGTDTQYF. Filled out from reference TRBV5-4 and TRBJ2-3, the complete variable domain reads ETGVTQSPTHLIKTRGQQVTLRCSSQSGHNTVSWYQQALGQGPQFIFQYYREEENGRGNFPPRFSGLQFPNYSSELNVNALELDDSALYLCASSWGTSGTDTQYFGPGTRLTVL.

The J gene is TRBJ2-1, the V gene TRBV5-1; D uncertain. CDR3 length: 13 amino acids. Germline values: CDR1 SGHRS, CDR2 YFSETQ. V lost 7 bases and J 9 bases, leaving 17 bases between the germline ends. CDR3 bases: TGCGCCAGCCCCTCCCGAGGATCAAGTGAGCAGTTCTTC. The encoded protein is CASPSRGSSEQFF.

V is TRBV5-1 and J is TRBJ2-7; 7 positions agree with TRBD2. Trimming took 0 bases from V and 5 from J; bases not matched to a gene: 8. The CDR3 sequence is 15 residues long. Germline CDR1 is SGHRS and CDR2 is YFSETQ. The CDR3 DNA reads as TGCGCCAGCAGCTTGGAGGGAGGGGCCGGGGACGAGCAGTACTTC. It is translated as CASSLEGGAGDEQYF.